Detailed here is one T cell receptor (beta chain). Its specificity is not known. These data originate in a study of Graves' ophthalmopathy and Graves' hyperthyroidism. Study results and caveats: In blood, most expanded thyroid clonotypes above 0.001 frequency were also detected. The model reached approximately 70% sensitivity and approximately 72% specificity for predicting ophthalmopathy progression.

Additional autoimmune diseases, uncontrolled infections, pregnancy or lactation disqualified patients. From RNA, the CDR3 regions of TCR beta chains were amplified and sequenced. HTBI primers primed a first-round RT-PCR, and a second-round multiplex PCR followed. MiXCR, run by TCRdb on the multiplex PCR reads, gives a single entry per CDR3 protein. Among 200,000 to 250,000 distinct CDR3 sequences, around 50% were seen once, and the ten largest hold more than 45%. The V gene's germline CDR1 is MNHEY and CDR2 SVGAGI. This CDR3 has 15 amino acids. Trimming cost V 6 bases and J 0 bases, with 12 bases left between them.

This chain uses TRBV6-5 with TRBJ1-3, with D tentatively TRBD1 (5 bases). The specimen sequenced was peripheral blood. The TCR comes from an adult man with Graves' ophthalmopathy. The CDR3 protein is CASSSGGYSGNTIYF. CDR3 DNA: TGTGCCAGCAGCTCCGGGGGATACTCTGGAAACACCATATATTTT.